This TCR beta chain is from a study of blood T cell repertoires in COVID-19. Study information: PBMCs, B-cell-depleted T cells, or T cells were the source of the cDNA or gDNA that made up the material.

The table lists this clone with a count of one. Germline lookup yields CDR1 KGHSH and CDR2 LQKENI. CDR3 length equals 13 residues. V dropped 4 bases and J dropped 4; count of bases not matched to a gene: 4. Repertoires were generated with immunoSEQ multiplex PCR, while TCRdb's copy carries only in-frame clones and drops some. The table lists 120,000 to 150,000 clones, around four fifths of them singletons. This chain connects TRBV18 to TRBJ2-7, with TRBD1 identical over 7 bases. The sequence derives from a human donor in a cohort sampled during active COVID-19. The sample consisted of peripheral blood. The CDR3 protein is CASSRDRSYEQYF. CDR3 coding DNA: TGTGCCAGCTCACGGGACAGATCTTACGAGCAGTACTTC.